This T cell receptor beta chain was found in a study of identical twins. General study findings and limits: Compared with unrelated sharing, twin-shared out-of-frame alpha sequences had more low-probability sequences. Memory repertoires lacked the insertion deficit that abundant cord blood beta clonotypes showed. The models systematically underestimated how much out-of-frame TCR alpha was shared in monozygotic twins.

Comments on this clonotype: Its antigen remains unknown.

The authors used template switching to add a universal primer site and gave cDNA unique molecular identifiers. MiXCR, applied by TCRdb to the 5' RACE reads, yields one record per CDR3 protein. The sample holds fewer than 250,000 distinct CDR3 sequences, 6% to 9% seen once. These same records also appear under a second study, on yellow fever vaccine responses in identical twins.

The sequenced sample was memory (CD45RO+) T cells sorted from blood. This receptor was taken from a woman younger than 35 in good health.

CDR3 bases: TGCGCCAGCAGCCAAGATCAGTGGGTAAATGAGCAGTTCTTC. Its translation: CASSQDQWVNEQFF. J is TRBJ2-1 and V is TRBV4-3; unclear D gene. Germline-derived CDR1 and CDR2 are LGHNA and YSLEER. V lost 0 bases and J 7 bases, leaving 10 bases between the germline ends. The CDR3 is 14 residues long.